There are a few counts of the clone carrying this TCR beta chain. What it binds is unknown. The V and J ends lost 5 bases and 14 bases respectively, with 16 bases between them. The CDR3 length is 12 residues. From germline, CDR1 is SQVTM and CDR2 ANQGSEA. This specimen belongs to a study of T cells in Graves' hyperthyroidism and ophthalmopathy. Amplification of TCR beta CDR3 regions was performed using RNA transcripts as template. An initial round of RT-PCR targeting the TCR CDR3 relied on the HTBI primer set. MiXCR was run by TCRdb on the multiplex PCR reads, yielding one entry per CDR3 protein. In the table there are about 410,000 distinct CDR3 sequences, over 12% of which are singletons. Study-wide results and limits: Before onset, by a median of around six months, the model predicted ophthalmopathy. Within blood appeared most thyroid clonotypes that had expanded above 0.001.

Exclusion of a patient resulted from uncontrolled infection, other autoimmune disease, pregnancy or lactation. A roughly 10 ml volume of fresh peripheral blood provided the PBMCs. The receptor was derived from a man aged 18 to 29 with Graves' ophthalmopathy. The chain combines TRBV29-1 with TRBJ2-6; D assignment may be TRBD1 or TRBD2 (5 bases each). The sequenced sample was blood. The chain's CDR3 is CSVRRGSDILTF. The CDR3 DNA follows: TGCAGCGTTAGGCGAGGGTCGGACATCCTGACTTTC.